A selection of T cell receptor beta chains follows, all from one sample in a study of blood T cell repertoires in COVID-19. The method was immunoSEQ multiplex PCR; TCRdb's version includes in-frame clones alone and lacks a portion of them. The sample shows 80,000 to 95,000 clones, roughly three quarters of them seen only once. Specimen: peripheral blood. The receptors shown here come from a woman at least 80 years old with acute or convalescent COVID-19. Each CDR3 is given with its conserved first and last residue. D genes are given only for firm matches. For some rows the clone size is stated as once, few or many, or as a class when expanded; others skip it.

v_gene,abundance,d_gene,j_gene,CDR3aa,CDR3nt
TRBV7-2,.,.,TRBJ2-7,CASSLTSRYEQYF,TGTGCCAGCAGCTTGACTAGTCGCTACGAGCAGTACTTC
TRBV30,.,.,TRBJ1-3,CAWTLGVAGNTIYF,TGTGCCTGGACCTTAGGGGTGGCTGGAAACACCATATATTTT
TRBV28,.,TRBD1,TRBJ1-1,CASSLTRGRTEAFF,TGTGCCAGCAGTTTAACCAGGGGGCGTACTGAAGCTTTCTTT
TRBV6-1,.,TRBD2,TRBJ2-1,CASSEGLAGPNEQFF,TGTGCCAGCAGTGAAGGACTAGCGGGACCCAATGAGCAGTTCTTC
TRBV6-5,.,.,TRBJ2-7,CASSYSTGYYEQYF,TGTGCCAGCAGTTACTCGACGGGTTACTACGAGCAGTACTTC
TRBV5-4,.,.,TRBJ2-5,CASSLDIPQETQYF,TGTGCCAGCAGCTTGGACATCCCACAAGAGACCCAGTACTTC
TRBV4-2,.,TRBD1,TRBJ2-3,CASSSDRVDGDTQYF,TGTGCCAGCAGCTCGGACAGGGTAGATGGAGATACGCAGTATTTT
TRBV6-6,.,TRBD1,TRBJ2-2,CASSHTGQGVVGAGELFF,TGTGCCAGCAGTCACACGGGACAGGGAGTTGTAGGGGCCGGGGAGCTGTTTTTT
TRBV15,.,TRBD1,TRBJ1-2,CATSRDRGHGYTF,TGTGCCACCAGCAGAGACAGGGGGCATGGCTACACCTTC
TRBV19,.,.,TRBJ1-1,CASSQGAWMNTEAFF,TGTGCCAGTAGTCAGGGCGCCTGGATGAACACTGAAGCTTTCTTT
TRBV7-9,.,.,TRBJ2-1,CASSSFQGYEQFF,TGTGCCAGCAGCTCGTTTCAGGGCTATGAGCAGTTCTTC
TRBV20-1,.,TRBD2,TRBJ2-5,CSASGGRAQETQYF,TGCAGTGCTAGTGGCGGGAGGGCCCAAGAGACCCAGTACTTC
TRBV5-6,.,TRBD1,TRBJ2-2,CASSRRDSRTGELFF,TGTGCCAGCAGTCGCCGGGACAGCCGGACCGGGGAGCTGTTTTTT
TRBV27,.,.,TRBJ2-7,CASSSSPHSYYEQYF,TGTGCCAGCAGTTCCTCCCCCCACAGCTACTACGAGCAGTACTTC
TRBV21-1,.,.,TRBJ1-3,CASGHTGTGNTIYF,TGTGCCAGCGGCCACACAGGGACTGGAAACACCATATATTTT
TRBV6-5,.,.,TRBJ2-7,CASSLEGGLTYEQYF,TGTGCCAGCAGTCTCGAGGGGGGACTAACCTACGAGCAGTACTTC
TRBV3-1/TRBV3-2,few,.,TRBJ2-3,CASSQVSRDTQYF,TGTGCCAGCAGCCAAGTTAGCCGAGATACGCAGTATTTT
TRBV6-1,.,.,TRBJ2-5,CASSARIQGVGETQYF,TGTGCCAGCAGTGCCCGTATACAGGGAGTTGGAGAGACCCAGTACTTC
TRBV6-6,.,TRBD1,TRBJ2-7,CASLRDSPYEQYF,TGTGCCAGTCTCCGGGACAGCCCCTACGAGCAGTACTTC
TRBV7-8,once,.,TRBJ1-1,CASSLEQANTEAFF,TGTGCCAGCAGCTTAGAACAGGCGAACACTGAAGCTTTCTTT
TRBV28,.,.,TRBJ1-2,CASSLEPYGYTF,TGTGCCAGCAGTCTAGAACCTTATGGCTACACCTTC
TRBV7-9,.,.,TRBJ1-1,CASNSPSGQNTEAFF,TGTGCCAGCAACTCCCCATCAGGGCAAAACACTGAAGCTTTCTTT
TRBV18,.,.,TRBJ2-2,CASSPGQGSTGELFF,TGTGCCAGCTCCCCTGGGCAGGGGAGCACCGGGGAGCTGTTTTTT
TRBV30,.,.,TRBJ1-5,CAWSVRLGQPQHF,TGTGCCTGGAGTGTAAGACTCGGTCAGCCCCAGCATTTT
TRBV18,.,TRBD1,TRBJ1-3,CASSLNTPGQGSGNTIYF,TGTGCCAGCTCACTTAATACACCGGGACAGGGCTCTGGAAACACCATATATTTT
TRBV11-3,once,TRBD1,TRBJ1-5,CAPPGGGRHEMIGGNQPQHF,TGTGCCCCCCCAGGAGGGGGCCGCCATGAGATGATAGGCGGCAATCAGCCCCAGCATTTT
TRBV7-8,few,.,TRBJ1-3,CASSPTGISGNTIYF,TGTGCCAGCAGCCCCACAGGGATCTCTGGAAACACCATATATTTT
TRBV10-3,.,TRBD2,TRBJ2-3,CAISEFRTSGGSTDTQYF,TGTGCCATCAGTGAGTTTAGGACTAGCGGGGGGAGCACAGATACGCAGTATTTT
TRBV6-2/TRBV6-3,.,TRBD1,TRBJ1-1,CASSYSRGDRMNTEAFF,TGTGCCAGCAGTTACTCGAGGGGGGACAGAATGAACACTGAAGCTTTCTTT
TRBV5-6,once,TRBD1,TRBJ2-3,CASSLFDRGMNTQYF,TGTGCCAGCAGCTTGTTCGACAGGGGGATGAATACGCAGTATTTT
TRBV5-1,.,TRBD2,TRBJ2-1,CASSAGLAENEQFF,TGCGCCAGCAGCGCGGGACTAGCGGAAAATGAGCAGTTCTTC
TRBV5-6,few,.,TRBJ2-7,CASSLLRGAYEQYF,TGTGCCAGCAGCTTGCTGCGCGGGGCCTACGAGCAGTACTTC
TRBV18,few,.,TRBJ2-1,CASSSRRGNEQFF,TGTGCCAGCTCATCCCGAAGGGGGAATGAGCAGTTCTTC
TRBV19,.,TRBD2,TRBJ2-1,CASSYSLTSGESYNEQFF,TGTGCCAGTAGCTATTCTTTAACTAGCGGGGAATCCTACAATGAGCAGTTCTTC
TRBV6-1,.,.,TRBJ1-6,CASSEQVTSYNSPLHF,TGTGCCAGCAGTGAACAGGTGACCTCCTATAATTCACCCCTCCACTTT
TRBV6-6,.,TRBD1,TRBJ1-6,CASAGQGRNSPLHF,TGTGCCAGCGCCGGACAGGGGAGGAATTCACCCCTCCACTTT
TRBV7-2,.,.,TRBJ1-2,CASSLDGGSYGYTF,TGTGCCAGCAGCTTAGATGGGGGGTCCTATGGCTACACCTTC
TRBV7-3,few,TRBD1,TRBJ1-1,CASSLQGAINTEAFF,TGTGCCAGCAGCTTGCAGGGGGCCATAAACACTGAAGCTTTCTTT
TRBV27,once,.,TRBJ2-5,CASSLGWAGPAGETQYF,TGTGCCAGCAGTCTAGGGTGGGCGGGCCCGGCGGGGGAGACCCAGTACTTC
TRBV6-1,.,TRBD1,TRBJ1-5,CASSVRTGGGSNQPQHF,TGTGCCAGCAGTGTCCGGACAGGGGGGGGGAGCAATCAGCCCCAGCATTTT
TRBV18,.,.,TRBJ2-3,CASSSDSSTDTQYF,TGTGCCAGCTCATCGGACAGTTCCACAGATACGCAGTATTTT
TRBV6-4,few,.,TRBJ1-1,CASSEQKNTEAFF,TGTGCCAGCAGTGAACAGAAGAACACTGAAGCTTTCTTT
TRBV30,medium-sized,TRBD2,TRBJ2-7,CAWSVFRAGAREQYF,TGTGCCTGGAGTGTATTCCGAGCGGGAGCGCGGGAGCAGTACTTC
TRBV13,.,TRBD1,TRBJ1-1,CASSLGTGRAFF,TGTGCCAGCAGCTTGGGGACAGGAAGGGCTTTCTTT
TRBV7-3,once,.,TRBJ1-1,CASSRQANTEAFF,TGTGCCAGCAGTCGTCAGGCGAACACTGAAGCTTTCTTT
TRBV7-2,once,TRBD1,TRBJ1-5,CASSRGQGGQPQHF,TGTGCCAGCAGCCGGGGACAGGGAGGCCAGCCCCAGCATTTT
TRBV11-2,.,TRBD2,TRBJ2-5,CASSLGTSANQETQYF,TGTGCCAGCAGCTTGGGGACTAGCGCTAACCAAGAGACCCAGTACTTC
TRBV6-5,many,TRBD1,TRBJ1-2,CASSYWQGASYGYTF,TGTGCCAGCAGTTACTGGCAGGGGGCGTCTTATGGCTACACCTTC
TRBV6-5,.,TRBD2,TRBJ2-7,CASRPLAGGSDEQYF,TGTGCCAGCAGGCCTCTAGCGGGAGGGTCTGACGAGCAGTACTTC
TRBV6-5,.,.,TRBJ1-1,CASSPGTGPREAFF,TGTGCCAGCAGCCCCGGGACTGGCCCTAGGGAAGCTTTCTTT
TRBV4-3,.,.,TRBJ1-1,CASSRTGGEAFF,TGCGCCAGCAGCCGCACGGGGGGTGAAGCTTTCTTT
TRBV5-1,.,.,TRBJ1-1,CASSPDGVLNTEAFF,TGCGCCAGCAGCCCGGACGGGGTGCTCAACACTGAAGCTTTCTTT
TRBV7-2,.,TRBD1,TRBJ2-7,CASSLAGQGGYEQYF,TGTGCCAGCAGCTTAGCAGGACAGGGGGGATACGAGCAGTACTTC
TRBV15,.,.,TRBJ2-7,CATSMWTDTYEQYF,TGTGCCACCAGCATGTGGACGGACACCTACGAGCAGTACTTC
TRBV4-1,.,.,TRBJ2-1,CASSQDPTGWNNEQFF,TGCGCCAGCAGCCAAGATCCAACAGGGTGGAACAATGAGCAGTTCTTC
TRBV7-9,.,.,TRBJ1-6,CASSLPGALSPLHF,TGTGCCAGCAGCTTACCAGGGGCTCTGTCACCCCTCCACTTT
TRBV3-1/TRBV3-2,.,TRBD1,TRBJ1-2,CASSPGQGFGYTF,TGTGCCAGCAGCCCCGGACAGGGCTTCGGCTACACCTTC
TRBV6-5,.,.,TRBJ1-2,CASSYSHSYGYTF,TGTGCCAGCAGTTACTCCCACAGCTATGGCTACACCTTC
TRBV4-1,few,TRBD2,TRBJ2-1,CASSHHTSGRANEQFF,TGCGCCAGCAGCCACCACACTAGCGGGAGGGCCAATGAGCAGTTCTTC
TRBV3-1/TRBV3-2,.,.,TRBJ1-3,CASSQEGGFGNTIYF,TGTGCCAGCAGCCAAGAAGGAGGGTTTGGAAACACCATATATTTT